The 13 T cell receptor beta chains given below trace back to one sample, sequenced in a study of TET2 disruption in CD19-targeted CAR T cells. These receptors have no identified antigens. Only in-frame clones appear in the TCRdb table, and some are missing; sequencing was by immunoSEQ multiplex PCR. The sample table sets out fewer than 30,000 clones. The treatment is: autologous CTL019 cells: CD19 CAR with 4-1BB and CD3 zeta domains. Material: CD8- CAR+ T cells sorted from cultured blood T cells, obtained for CD19 CAR T cell therapy. Subset denoted: CD8-negative CAR-positive T cells from the infusion product. The receptors originated from a man in his 70s with chronic lymphocytic leukemia.

The DNA read from the CDR3 is TGTGCCAGTACCATCTCTGGAAACACC. Protein product: CASTISGNT. The full CDR3 protein reads CASTISGNTIYF. This chain connects TRBV19 to TRBJ1-3; D is ambiguous. The CDR3 extends 3 residues past the end of the read, so its final part is completed from the germline J gene. CDR3 size: 12 residues. Trimming left V 7 bases short and J 0 bases short, with 4 bases between. Germline lookup yields CDR1 LNHDA and CDR2 SQIVND (reference sequence).

In regard to this clone: The read stops 3 residues short of the end of the CDR3; the missing end is completed from the germline J gene. The chain is built from TRBV5-1 and TRBJ2-1; 11 bases are a match to TRBD1. This CDR3 spans 15 amino acids. The V segment lost 8 bases and the J segment 3 bases; nucleotides outside the gene matches: 7. Germline values: CDR1 SGHRS, CDR2 YFSETQ. This CDR3 reads CASTSGTGGYNEQFF. The sequenced CDR3 bases are TGCGCCAGTACCTCCGGGACAGGGGGCTACAATGAG.

Measured by frequency, this clone is medium-sized (0.01 to 0.1%). The read halts 3 residues ahead of the CDR3 end, with the missing end drawn from the germline J gene. The rearrangement uses TRBV2 and TRBJ2-5, with a possible D match to TRBD2 (6 bases). Per the germline V gene, CDR1 is SNHLY and CDR2 is FYNNEI. V was shortened by 6 bases and J by 7 bases, with 12 bases between the two germline ends. CDR3 length: 12 amino acids. The CDR3 here is CASRRDLGTQYF. CDR3 bases read: TGTGCCAGCAGACGGGACTTGGGGACC. Full variable domain (outside the CDR3, taken from reference TRBV2 and TRBJ2-5): EPEVTQTPSHQVTQMGQEVILRCVPISNHLYFYWYRQILGQKVEFLVSFYNNEISEKSEIFDDQFSVERPDGSNFTLKIRSTKLEDSAMYFCASRRDLGTQYFGPGTRLLVL.

A note on this clone: The CDR3 end falls 3 residues outside the read, so it is completed with the germline J gene. V usage is TRBV18 and J usage is TRBJ2-1, with 7 bases aligning to TRBD2. The ends lost 6 bases at V and 3 bases at J; junction bases unmatched: 8. The germline V gene encodes CDR1 KGHSH and CDR2 LQKENI. This CDR3 spans 15 amino acids. CDR3 loop: CASSSGTTYYNEQFF. The sequenced CDR3 bases are TGTGCCAGCTCGTCCGGGACTACCTACTACAATGAG.

Concerning this clone itself: Coverage ceases 3 residues before the CDR3 finishes, and the germline J gene fills in the end. The V gene is TRBV19, the J gene TRBJ2-5; D possibly corresponds to TRBD1 (5 bases). V dropped 5 bases and J dropped 1 base, with 26 bases sitting between them. CDR1 is LNHDA, CDR2 SQIVND, per germline (reference sequence). This CDR3 is 19 amino acids long. CDR3 DNA, as far as it was read: TGTGCCAGTAGTTCTTTATTCCTCACAGGTTCTCCTGCCCAAGAGACC. It yields the protein CASSSLFLTGSPAQET. The complete CDR3 protein is CASSSLFLTGSPAQETQYF.

Regarding this clone: From the germline J gene comes the end of the CDR3, since the read stops 3 residues before it. This chain joins TRBV5-1 and TRBJ2-5, with 8 bases that match TRBD2. Trimming at V came to 5 bases and at J to 4 bases, leaving 10 bases not matched to a gene. This CDR3 is 15 amino acids long. Germline CDR1 SGHRS, CDR2 YFSETQ. CDR3 DNA, as far as it was read: TGCGCCAGCAGTTCCGGGGGGGGGCAGGGAGAGACC. Its translation is CASSSGGGQGET. The whole CDR3 protein is CASSSGGGQGETQYF.

As regards this clone: The sequenced fragment ends 3 residues before the CDR3 boundary, so the rest is inferred from the germline J gene. The J gene is TRBJ1-1, the V gene TRBV7-8; D not certain. Per the germline V gene, CDR1 is SGHVS and CDR2 is FQNEAQ. V was shortened by 0 bases and J by 1 base, with 9 bases between the two germline ends. The CDR3 has 15 amino acids. The sequenced part of the CDR3 DNA is TGTGCCAGCAGCTTAGCATCTCAAGGGAACACTGAA. Its protein product is CASSLASQGNTE. The whole CDR3 protein is CASSLASQGNTEAFF.

Turning to this clone: The junction differs from germline at one of its ends, possibly a read error. The read stops 3 residues short of the end of the CDR3; the missing end is completed from the germline J gene. The gene calls are TRBV4-2 and TRBJ2-2; no definite D call. CDR3 length: 16 amino acids. Per the germline V gene, CDR1 is LGHNA and CDR2 is YNFKEQ. Partial CDR3 DNA: TGCGCCAGCAGCCAAGGATGGGCAGGGAACACCGGGGAG. Its translation: CASSQGWAGNTGE. The CDR3, in full, reads CASSQGWAGNTGELFF.

Concerning this clone: The CDR3 is cut off 3 residues early in the read; its end comes from the germline J gene. V gene TRBV6-1 combines with J gene TRBJ2-6, with unresolved D. There are 17 residues in the CDR3. CDR1 MNHNS and CDR2 SASEGT come from the germline V gene. V gave up 2 bases and J gave up 0 bases, with 11 bases separating them. CDR3 bases read: TGTGCCAGCAGTGAATTGGCCACCTCCTCTGGGGCCAACGTC. Translating it yields CASSELATSSGANV. The whole CDR3 protein reads CASSELATSSGANVLTF.

A note on this clone: The observed sequence ends 3 residues before the CDR3 terminus, with the missing tail filled in from the germline J gene. V usage is TRBV5-1 and J usage is TRBJ2-6; D is perhaps TRBD2 (6 bases). Germline V gene lookup returns CDR1 SGHRS and CDR2 YFSETQ. With 4 bases removed from V and 0 bases from J, the gap between germline ends came to 8 bases. This CDR3 region has 15 residues. CDR3 sequence reads: CASSKGLSGANVLTF. The covered CDR3 bases are TGCGCCAGCAGCAAGGGACTCTCTGGGGCCAACGTC.

Partial CDR3 DNA: TGTGCTAGTGGTTTGGGGGCCCTCCTTACAGATACG. This sequence encodes CASGLGALLTDT. The full CDR3 protein reads CASGLGALLTDTQYF. The chain has TRBV12-5 and TRBJ2-3; D remains ambiguous. The sequenced fragment ends 3 residues before the CDR3 boundary, so the rest is inferred from the germline J gene. In germline, CDR1 is LGHNT, CDR2 FRNRAP. The CDR3 length is 15 residues. Trimming took 1 base from V and 3 from J, leaving 11 bases between them.

For this clone: The read is 3 residues too short to cover the CDR3 end, so that end is filled in from the germline J gene. The genes are TRBV5-1 and TRBJ2-4; 10 bases map to TRBD2. CDR3 size: 17 residues. CDR1 and CDR2 (germline): SGHRS, YFSETQ. CDR3 bases read: TGCGCCAGCAGGCCGGGTCAGCGGGGGGGCTTCGGGGAGACT. Amino acid sequence: CASRPGQRGGFGET. The CDR3 in its entirety is CASRPGQRGGFGETQYF.

To note about this clone: Coverage ceases 3 residues before the CDR3 finishes, and the germline J gene fills in the end. The J gene is TRBJ2-7, the V gene TRBV7-8, with 7 bases identical to TRBD1. The length of the CDR3 is 15 residues. CDR1 SGHVS and CDR2 FQNEAQ come from the germline V gene. V lost 2 bases, J lost 0 bases, and 4 bases stayed unmatched. CDR3 loop: CASSLSGTVSYEQYF. The sequenced CDR3 bases are TGTGCCAGCAGCTTATCCGGGACAGTCTCCTACGAG.